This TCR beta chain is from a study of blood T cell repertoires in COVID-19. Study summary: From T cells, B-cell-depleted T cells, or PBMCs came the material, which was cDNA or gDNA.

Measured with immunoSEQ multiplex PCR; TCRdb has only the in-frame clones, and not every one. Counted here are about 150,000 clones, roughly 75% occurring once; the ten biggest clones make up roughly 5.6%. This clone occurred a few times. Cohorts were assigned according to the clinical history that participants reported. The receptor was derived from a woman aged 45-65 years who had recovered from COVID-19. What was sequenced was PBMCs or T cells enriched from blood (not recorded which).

For the CDR3, the DNA is TGCACCAGCAGCCAAGATCGGGACAGCTCTGGAAACACCATATATTTT. It translates to CTSSQDRDSSGNTIYF. V gene TRBV1 combines with J gene TRBJ1-3; the listed D gene, TRBD1, was not tested against the DNA. TRBV1 is a recognized pseudogene. This CDR3 spans 16 amino acids.